This passage covers 21 T cell receptor beta chains from one sample sequenced in a study of blood T cells in healthy people across ages (dated by TCRdb to between 2014 and 2017). The method was 5' RACE. The data were produced on an Illumina HiSeq 2500. A second PCR of 7 to 11 cycles was performed with a sample-barcoded 5' primer and a J-beta primer mix. Using fastp trimming at Q25 and MiXCR clonotype assembly, TCRdb reanalyzed the public sequencing data and kept in-frame beta chains. Identical CDR3 protein sequences are pooled into one entry, listed with their most common genes and DNA. For this sample there are 580,000 or so distinct CDR3 sequences; roughly 43% appear just once. The ten largest make up around 24% of the sample. Specimen: blood. The receptors here all came from a man at least 80 years old in good health.

The sample holds a few counts of this clonotype. The chain has TRBV5-1 and TRBJ2-1; D perhaps matches TRBD1 (6 bases). Per germline, CDR1 SGHRS and CDR2 YFSETQ. CDR3 size: 15 residues. The V end was cut by 4 bases, the J end by 1 base, with 12 bases between. CDR3 protein: CASSGGQGSYNEQFF. The CDR3 nucleotides are TGCGCCAGCAGCGGGGGCCAGGGGTCCTACAATGAGCAGTTCTTC.

This clonotype was counted only a few times. CDR3 nucleotide sequence: TGTGCCAGCAGGGGGGACAGCTCAAAGTATGGCTACACCTTC. This sequence encodes CASRGDSSKYGYTF. The chain employs TRBV2 and TRBJ1-2; TRBD1 agrees at 7 bases. The CDR3 sequence is 14 residues long. The V and J ends lost 6 bases and 5 bases, in that order; junction bases with no gene match: 9. Germline CDR1 reads SNHLY; CDR2 reads FYNNEI.

The chain carries TRBV7-3 and TRBJ2-3; 9 positions agree with TRBD2. The CDR3 runs 15 residues. Germline V lookup: CDR1 SGHTA, CDR2 FQGTGA. V lost 4 bases and J lost 2; bases outside the gene matches: 4. The CDR3 bases are TGTGCCAGCAGCTGGGGACTAGCCTCCACAGATACGCAGTATTTT. It is translated as CASSWGLASTDTQYF.

V is TRBV10-3 and J is TRBJ1-4; no clear D gene. Trimming stripped 4 bases from V and 6 bases from J, with 12 bases between. This CDR3 is 14 amino acids long. Germline CDR1 is ENHRY and CDR2 is SYGVKD. The CDR3 sequence: CAISGGGSDEKLFF. The CDR3 DNA reads as TGTGCCATCAGTGGTGGAGGGTCCGATGAAAAACTGTTTTTT.

The V gene is TRBV20-1, the J gene TRBJ2-7; D remains ambiguous. CDR3 length equals 11 residues. The V gene's germline CDR1 is DFQATT and CDR2 SNEGSKA (reference sequence). The germline V and J ends were trimmed by 6 bases and 4 bases, with 10 bases remaining between them. The CDR3 DNA reads TGCAGTGCCGAGCCTACATACGAGCAGTACTTC. This gives the protein CSAEPTYEQYF.

Concerning this clonotype itself: A much larger clone lies a single base off, so this may be a read error. The chain employs TRBV29-1 and TRBJ2-3; 7 bases are shared with TRBD2. Germline V gene lookup returns CDR1 SQVTM and CDR2 ANQGSEA. This CDR3 has 15 residues. In nucleotides, the CDR3 is TGCAGCATTGAACGGGCCGGGACTAACACAGATACGCAGTATTTT. This encodes CSIERAGTNTDTQYF.

The rearrangement uses TRBV7-2 and TRBJ1-2; D might be TRBD1 (5 bases). The germline V gene encodes CDR1 SGHTA and CDR2 FQGNSA. The CDR3 runs 13 residues. Trimming shortened V by 6 bases and J by 7 bases, and 15 bases separated the two germline ends. The CDR3 reads CASRGDGISGYTF. As DNA, the CDR3 is TGTGCCAGCAGGGGGGACGGAATATCTGGCTACACCTTC. Full variable domain (missing parts from reference TRBV7-2 and TRBJ1-2): GAGVSQSPSNKVTEKGKDVELRCDPISGHTALYWYRQSLGQGLEFLIYFQGNSAPDKSGLPSDRFSAERTGGSVSTLTIQRTQQEDSAVYLCASRGDGISGYTFGSGTRLTVV.

The gene calls are TRBV5-8 and TRBJ2-1; the match to TRBD2 covers 9 bases. The CDR3 is 17 amino acids. With 0 bases clipped from V and 3 bases from J, the junction kept 7 bases outside the gene matches. The V gene's germline CDR1 is SGHTS and CDR2 YDEGEE. Here the CDR3 reads CASSLAVSGSNYNEQFF. The CDR3, as DNA: TGTGCCAGCAGCTTGGCCGTTAGCGGGAGTAACTACAATGAGCAGTTCTTC.

This clonotype was observed a few times. J is TRBJ2-4 and V is TRBV29-1, with D tentatively TRBD1 (6 bases). Trimming stripped 7 bases from V and 8 bases from J, with 18 bases between. CDR1 and CDR2 from the germline V gene are SQVTM and ANQGSEA. The CDR3 runs 13 residues. CDR3 nucleotides: TGCAGCGCGACCCAAACAGGGCTCGACATTCAGTACTTC. This gives the protein CSATQTGLDIQYF.

The J gene is TRBJ1-1, the V gene TRBV15, with D hard to call. V gave up 0 bases and J gave up 5 bases, with 7 bases separating them. The germline gives CDR1 LNHNV, CDR2 YYDKDF (reference sequence). There are 13 residues in the CDR3. CDR3 in amino acids: CATSRDRRTEAFF. Here the CDR3 DNA reads TGTGCCACCAGCAGAGATCGAAGGACTGAAGCTTTCTTT. The whole variable domain, filled in from reference TRBV15 and TRBJ1-1, reads DAMVIQNPRYQVTQFGKPVTLSCSQTLNHNVMYWYQQKSSQAPKLLFHYYDKDFNNEADTPDNFQSRRPNTSFCFLDIRSPGLGDTAMYLCATSRDRRTEAFFGQGTRLTVV.

The chain carries TRBV25-1 and TRBJ1-4; TRBD1 might be the D (5 bases). The length of the CDR3 is 16 residues. The V end lost 1 base, the J end lost 5 bases, and 14 bases lay between the germline ends. Germline CDR1 MGHDK, CDR2 SYGVNS. CDR3 coding DNA: TGTGCCAGCAGTGAATCTGGGGCGGTCTGGAATGAAAAACTGTTTTTT. It yields the protein CASSESGAVWNEKLFF.

CDR3 sequence (DNA): TGTGCCAGCAGCTCGCAAGCGGAAAGCTCCTACGAGCAGTACTTC. Amino acid sequence: CASSSQAESSYEQYF. This rearrangement joins TRBV5-4 to TRBJ2-7, with D possibly being TRBD2 (5 bases). Deletions cut 3 bases from V and 0 bases from J, with 13 bases between. Germline values: CDR1 SGHNT, CDR2 YYREEE (reference sequence). This CDR3 comprises 15 residues.

The chain employs TRBV20-1 and TRBJ2-3; 7 bases map to TRBD2. CDR3 length: 15 residues. Germline CDR1 is DFQATT and CDR2 is SNEGSKA (reference sequence). The J segment lost 4 bases and the V segment lost 7 bases, leaving 14 bases of the junction unmatched. The CDR3 coding sequence is TGCAGTGGTATCCGCCCGGGCGGGAGTTCAGATACGCAGTATTTT. It specifies CSGIRPGGSSDTQYF.

This chain links TRBV2 with TRBJ1-5; D not certain. CDR1 SNHLY and CDR2 FYNNEI come from the germline V gene. This CDR3 region has 14 residues. The V end was cut by 7 bases, the J end by 0 bases, with 10 bases between. This chain's CDR3 is CASTDRVSNQPQHF. CDR3 coding DNA: TGTGCCAGCACGGATAGGGTTAGCAATCAGCCCCAGCATTTT.

V gene TRBV6-8 combines with J gene TRBJ2-5; 9 bases agree with TRBD1. The J call is uncertain, as TRBJ2-7 better fits the DNA end. CDR3 length equals 15 residues. CDR1 MNHGY and CDR2 SAAAGT come from the germline V gene. The CDR3 nucleotides read TGTGCCAGCAAGCCGGACAGGGGCTATGTGAACGAGCAGTACTTC. Its protein is CASKPDRGYVNEQYF.

This clonotype was counted only a few times. The chain carries TRBV5-1 and TRBJ1-6; 7 bases agree with TRBD1. The CDR3 is 14 residues long. Germline-derived CDR1 and CDR2 are SGHRS and YFSETQ. J was trimmed by 6 bases and V by 4 bases; bases with no gene match: 4. The CDR3 sequence is CASSDGQANSPLHF. CDR3 sequence (DNA): TGCGCCAGCAGCGATGGACAGGCTAATTCACCCCTCCACTTT.

A few counts support this clonotype. The genes are TRBV7-2 and TRBJ2-1; D not certain. Trimming removed 2 bases at V and 0 bases at J, with 8 bases between. CDR3 size: 15 residues. Per the germline V gene, CDR1 is SGHTA and CDR2 is FQGNSA. The CDR3: CASSLRTSSYNEQFF. For the CDR3, the DNA is TGTGCCAGCAGCTTACGGACGAGCTCCTACAATGAGCAGTTCTTC.

This clonotype was detected many times. The V gene is TRBV6-2 or TRBV6-3, the J gene TRBJ2-1; D may be TRBD2 (5 bases). V lost 3 bases, J lost 10 bases, and 16 bases lay in between. The CDR3 sequence is 14 residues long. Per germline, CDR1 MNHEY and CDR2 SVGEGT. The CDR3 DNA sequence: TGTGCCAGCAGTTATCGGGCTAGCTCCAAGGAGCAGTTCTTC. It is translated as CASSYRASSKEQFF.

The chain links TRBV6-6 to TRBJ2-6; D is undetermined. The CDR3 is 16 residues long. The V end was cut by 4 bases, the J end by 3 bases, with 13 bases between. Germline CDR1 reads MNHNY; CDR2 reads SVGAGI (reference sequence). CDR3 sequence: CASSSPHWGGANVLTF. CDR3 coding DNA: TGTGCCAGCAGTTCCCCCCACTGGGGTGGGGCCAACGTCCTGACTTTC.

This clonotype was counted a single time. This chain links TRBV5-5 with TRBJ2-3; D gene unclear. Germline loops: CDR1 SGHKS, CDR2 YYEKEE (reference sequence). This CDR3 contains 12 residues. V was cut by 6 bases and J by 0 bases, with 5 bases left in between. CDR3 bases: TGTGCCAGCATGAGGAGCACAGATACGCAGTATTTT. Protein product: CASMRSTDTQYF.

This chain uses TRBV5-4 with TRBJ2-5; 7 nucleotides match TRBD1. The V segment lost 2 bases and the J segment 5 bases; nucleotides outside the gene matches: 3. The germline CDR1 and CDR2 sequences are SGHNT and YYREEE (reference sequence). The length of the CDR3 is 13 residues. CDR3 residues: CASSFPQGETQYF. The CDR3 DNA follows: TGTGCCAGCAGCTTCCCACAGGGGGAGACCCAGTACTTC.